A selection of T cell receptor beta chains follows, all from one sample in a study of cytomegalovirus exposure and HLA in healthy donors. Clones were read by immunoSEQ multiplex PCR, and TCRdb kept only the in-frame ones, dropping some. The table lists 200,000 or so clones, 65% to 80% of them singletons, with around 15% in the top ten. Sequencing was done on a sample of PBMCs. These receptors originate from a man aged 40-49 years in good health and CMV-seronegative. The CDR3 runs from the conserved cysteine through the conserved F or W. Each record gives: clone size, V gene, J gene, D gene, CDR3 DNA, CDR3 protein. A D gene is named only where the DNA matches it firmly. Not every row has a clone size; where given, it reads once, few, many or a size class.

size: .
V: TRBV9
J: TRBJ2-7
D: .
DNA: TGTGCCAGCAGCTTCTCCGGGGTTCCCTACGAGCAGTACTTC
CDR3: CASSFSGVPYEQYF

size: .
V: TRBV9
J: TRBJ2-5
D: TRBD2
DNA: TGTGCCAGCAGCGTAGCACAGCGGGGGGGTTTGGAGACCCAGTACTTC
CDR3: CASSVAQRGGLETQYF

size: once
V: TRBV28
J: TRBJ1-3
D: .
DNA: TGTGCCAGCAGACCCGACAGAAGCTCTGGAAACACCATATATTTT
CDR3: CASRPDRSSGNTIYF

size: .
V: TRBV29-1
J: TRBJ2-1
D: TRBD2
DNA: TGCAGCGCAAGCGAGCGGGGAACCTACAATGAGCAGTTCTTC
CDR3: CSASERGTYNEQFF

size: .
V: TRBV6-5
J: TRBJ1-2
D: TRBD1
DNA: TGTGCCAGCAGCTCGGGACAGCTATATGGCTACACCTTC
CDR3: CASSSGQLYGYTF

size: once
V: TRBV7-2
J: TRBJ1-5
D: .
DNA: TGTGCCAGCAGCTGGAAGGGGGAACAGCCCCAGCATTTT
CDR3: CASSWKGEQPQHF

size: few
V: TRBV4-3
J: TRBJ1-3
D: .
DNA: TGCGCCAGCAGCCAACGGGAGAGTTCTGGAAACACCATATATTTT
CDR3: CASSQRESSGNTIYF

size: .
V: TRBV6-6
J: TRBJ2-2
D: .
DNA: TGTGCCAGCAGTCAGGGGTCCGGGGAGCTGTTTTTT
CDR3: CASSQGSGELFF

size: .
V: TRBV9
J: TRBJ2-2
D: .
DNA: TGTGCCAGCAGCGAAAATCGACAGTACACCGGGGAGCTGTTTTTT
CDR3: CASSENRQYTGELFF

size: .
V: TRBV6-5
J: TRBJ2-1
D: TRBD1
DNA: TGTGCCAGCAGTTATCGACAGGGACCCTACAATGAGCAGTTCTTC
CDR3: CASSYRQGPYNEQFF

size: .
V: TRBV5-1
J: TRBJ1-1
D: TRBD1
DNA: TGCGCCAGCAGCTCTGACAGGGGCGCTCAGACTGAAGCTTTCTTT
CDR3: CASSSDRGAQTEAFF

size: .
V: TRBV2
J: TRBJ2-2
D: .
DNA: TGTGCCAGCAGTGTGGCACCTAACACCGGGGAGCTGTTTTTT
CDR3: CASSVAPNTGELFF